Listed here are 10 T cell receptor beta chains from one sample, sequenced in a study of PD-1 blockade in classical Hodgkin lymphoma. Only in-frame clones appear in the TCRdb table, and some are missing; sequencing was by immunoSEQ multiplex PCR. The sample has about 24,000 clones; 72% are singletons. Time point meaning: cycle 4 day 1 (C4D1), after less than 7 weeks of nivolumab. All patients experienced relapse after autologous stem cell transplantation, and brentuximab vedotin exposure was variable. The sample here was peripheral blood mononuclear cells (PBMCs), taken before the fourth cycle of nivolumab. These receptors were taken from a human donor with classical Hodgkin lymphoma.

V gene TRBV2 combines with J gene TRBJ1-1, with D uncertain. The CDR3 is 13 amino acids. Germline loops: CDR1 SNHLY, CDR2 FYNNEI. V dropped 4 bases and J dropped 4 bases, with 10 bases sitting between them. CDR3 nucleotide sequence: TGTGCCAGCAGTGTGGGATCAGGCACTGAAGCTTTCTTT. It translates to CASSVGSGTEAFF.

The genes are TRBV5-4 and TRBJ1-6; 7 bases are shared with TRBD1. With 4 bases clipped from V and 7 bases from J, the junction kept 8 bases outside the gene matches. Germline V lookup: CDR1 SGHNT, CDR2 YYREEE (reference sequence). The CDR3 has 15 amino acids. CDR3 DNA sequence: TGTGCCAGCAGCGTGTCGGGACAGCCCAATTCACCCCTCCACTTT. Amino acid sequence: CASSVSGQPNSPLHF.

This sequence joins TRBV18 and TRBJ2-5; tentatively, D is TRBD2 (5 bases). V was clipped by 6 bases and J by 5 bases, with 13 bases between them. The germline V gene has CDR1 KGHSH and CDR2 LQKENI. The CDR3 length is 13 residues. CDR3 in amino acids: CASSFRGGETQYF. The CDR3 coding sequence is TGTGCCAGCTCGTTCCGAGGCGGGGAGACCCAGTACTTC.

By sample share, this clone is medium-sized (0.01 to 0.1%). The chain uses TRBV7-9 and TRBJ2-7; 11 nucleotides align to TRBD1. This CDR3 has 15 amino acids. The germline V gene has CDR1 SEHNR and CDR2 FQNEAQ (reference sequence). V lost 4 bases, J lost 6 bases, and 8 bases stayed unmatched. CDR3 loop: CASSSGQGALVEQYF. CDR3 DNA: TGTGCCAGCAGCTCCGGACAGGGGGCTTTGGTCGAGCAGTACTTC. Full variable domain (outside the CDR3, taken from reference TRBV7-9 and TRBJ2-7): DTGVSQNPRHKITKRGQNVTFRCDPISEHNRLYWYRQTLGQGPEFLTYFQNEAQLEKSRLLSDRFSAERPKGSFSTLEIQRTEQGDSAMYLCASSSGQGALVEQYFGPGTRLTVT.

J is TRBJ2-5 and V is TRBV9; D is possibly TRBD1 (6 bases). The CDR3 has 16 residues. Germline V CDR1 and CDR2: SGDLS, YYNGEE. Trimming removed 0 bases from V and 0 bases from J, with 12 bases in between. CDR3 coding DNA: TGTGCCAGCAGCGTAGGAACAGGGATGGACCAAGAGACCCAGTACTTC. Amino acids: CASSVGTGMDQETQYF.

The chain recombines TRBV5-5 with TRBJ2-1; weak D call: TRBD2 (5 bases). The CDR3 runs to 11 residues. The V gene's germline CDR1 is SGHKS and CDR2 YYEKEE (reference sequence). V was trimmed by 4 bases and J by 10 bases, leaving 9 bases between them. The CDR3 here is CASSPRREQFF. CDR3 bases: TGTGCCAGCAGCCCTCGGAGGGAGCAGTTCTTC.

Written as DNA, the CDR3 is TGTGCCCCCGGTGGTCAAGAGACCCAGTACTTC. Residues: CAPGGQETQYF. The chain uses TRBV6-4 and TRBJ2-5; no definite D call. With 11 bases removed from V and 2 bases from J, the gap between germline ends came to 9 bases. CDR3 length: 11 amino acids. The germline V gene has CDR1 MRHNA and CDR2 SNTAGT.

V gene TRBV5-3 combines with J gene TRBJ2-5; D unclear. TRBV5-3 is an open reading frame, and its role is uncertain. This CDR3 is 11 amino acids long. The V end was cut by 5 bases, the J end by 3 bases, with 5 bases between. CDR3 sequence (DNA): TGTGCCAGAAGGTCAGAAGAGACCCAGTACTTC. Translated, it gives CARRSEETQYF.

The V call is TRBV28, the J call TRBJ2-3, with D possibly TRBD2 on 5 matching bases. Trimming took off 5 bases at V and 4 bases at J, with 16 bases between the two ends. Per germline, CDR1 MDHEN and CDR2 SYDVKM. The CDR3 covers 15 residues. The CDR3 region has the DNA TGTGCCAGCAGTCGGACTCCCCGAGCACCAGATACGCAGTATTTT. This codes for CASSRTPRAPDTQYF.

The rearrangement joins TRBV7-8 to TRBJ2-5; D tentatively fits TRBD1 or TRBD2 (5 bases each). Trimming stripped 1 base from V and 2 bases from J, with 17 bases between. The CDR3 is made up of 17 amino acids. Germline lookup yields CDR1 SGHVS and CDR2 FQNEAQ. The CDR3 DNA reads as TGTGCCAGCAGCTTAGTAACTAGGGGATCTACTCAAGAGACCCAGTACTTC. This translates into CASSLVTRGSTQETQYF. The full variable domain, in which reference TRBV7-8 and TRBJ2-5 provide the parts outside the CDR3, is GAGVSQSPRYKVAKRGQDVALRCDPISGHVSLFWYQQALGQGPEFLTYFQNEAQLDKSGLPSDRFFAERPEGSVSTLKIQRTQQEDSAVYLCASSLVTRGSTQETQYFGPGTRLLVL.